This T cell receptor (beta chain) comes out of a study of cytomegalovirus exposure and HLA in healthy donors. In the PCR, 60 Vbeta and 13 Jbeta primers were used. Some clones are missing from TCRdb's copy, which holds only in-frame ones; the method was immunoSEQ multiplex PCR. The table for this sample gives about 58,000 clones. This TCR was sampled from a woman younger than 35 in good health and CMV-seronegative. The specimen sequenced was PBMCs.

For the CDR3, the DNA is TGTGCCAGCAGCAACCGGGACAGCAATTCACCCCTCCACTTT. This sequence encodes CASSNRDSNSPLHF. The rearrangement uses TRBV7-8 and TRBJ1-6; 7 bases align to TRBD1. V trimming: 5 bases; J trimming: 7 bases; junction bases outside the gene matches: 5. The CDR3 runs to 14 residues. Germline assignment: CDR1 SGHVS and CDR2 FQNEAQ.